This T cell receptor beta chain appears in the sequencing data of a study of human T cells and chemical hapten exposure. The CDR3 is 13 residues long. The V end lost 5 bases, the J end lost 9 bases, and 11 bases lay between the germline ends. The V gene's germline CDR1 is SGHTA and CDR2 FQGNSA. The time point: pre-sensitization, week 0. Regarding treatment: therapeutic diphenylcyclopropenone sensitization with weekly scalp DPC. Investigators collected blood before applying each patch test. Donors, patients with alopecia ranging from 18 to 70 years old and judged suitable for DPC, provided samples. TCRdb redid the calling of the RACE reads with MiXCR, one entry per CDR3 protein. This table holds more than 100,000 distinct CDR3 sequences, roughly 13% found once. Many counts were recorded for this clonotype. Its antigen is still unknown. Study-wide points: Healthy people's immune response may differ from that of the donors, who had alopecia. Expanded TCRs were compared with controls, and the expanded TCRs formed significantly more large CDR3 similarity clusters.

The chain uses TRBV7-2 and TRBJ2-6; D gene uncertain. The sequences come from whole blood, collected in connection with sensitization to the hapten diphenylcyclopropenone (DPC). This sequence was found in a woman between 18 and 30 years old with alopecia areata. Some clones in this sample may be carry-over from other donors' samples. The CDR3 bases are TGTGCCAGCAGCACCAGCTTCCTCAACGTCCTGACTTTC. As protein: CASSTSFLNVLTF.